The rows below give T cell receptor beta chains drawn from one sample of a study of CXCR3-negative and CXCR3-positive naive CD8 T cells. From the 5' RACE reads, TCRdb lists one entry per CDR3 protein and no DNA. The sample holds roughly 80,000 distinct CDR3 sequences. The sample comprised naive CXCR3+ CD8+ T cells from blood. The receptors shown here come from a human donor in good health. Some clones in this sample may be carry-over from other donors' samples. The CDR3 runs from the conserved cysteine through the conserved F or W.

j_call,v_call,cdr3_aa
TRBJ2-1,TRBV28,CASSFLGFDEQFF
TRBJ2-7,TRBV20-1,CSARELGTGGYEQYF
TRBJ2-7,TRBV5-1,CASSLAAYDEQYF
TRBJ1-1,TRBV9,CASNSGDRGSYTEAFF
TRBJ1-1,TRBV7-3,CASSPPSTTEAFF
TRBJ1-4,TRBV11-1,CASSLWPEKNEKLFF
TRBJ2-5,TRBV7-9,CASSRLAGGQETQYF
TRBJ1-1,TRBV12-3/TRBV12-4,CASRSGVNTEAFF
TRBJ2-2,TRBV6-4,CASSVEQGNTGELFF
TRBJ2-1,TRBV4-3,CASSQEVDGGSSYNEQFF
TRBJ2-1,TRBV7-9,CAGRATAYNEQFF
TRBJ2-2,TRBV6-2/TRBV6-3,CASSYSIGAVNTGELFF
TRBJ1-1,TRBV13,CASSLSATEAFF
TRBJ2-1,TRBV19,CASSIPGRTEQFF
TRBJ2-7,TRBV28,CASSRQGAYEQYF
TRBJ2-1,TRBV6-2/TRBV6-3,CASSYWGLAGGHNEQFF
TRBJ2-7,TRBV20-1,CSARDPHGPGEGPYEQYF
TRBJ2-7,TRBV5-1,CASSPGPSYEQYF
TRBJ2-1,TRBV9,CASSSRRLAGEIFNEQFF
TRBJ2-5,TRBV12-3/TRBV12-4,CASSLLGPQETQYF
TRBJ1-1,TRBV20-1,CSASRHPNGAEAFF
TRBJ2-2,TRBV5-1,CASSPDRVPGELFF
TRBJ2-1,TRBV19,CASTGAGNEQFF
TRBJ2-1,TRBV28,CASSFFAGIRNEQFF
TRBJ2-2,TRBV2,CATGTVDTGELFF
TRBJ2-1,TRBV12-3/TRBV12-4,CASGPGTENNEQFF
TRBJ2-7,TRBV7-9,CASSPPLKNQLAYEQYF